A single sample is the source of the 2 T cell receptor beta chains below, sequenced in a study of shared T cell receptors in the human thymus. TCRdb's table, derived via immunoSEQ multiplex PCR, lists solely in-frame clones and lacks some. The data show around 67,000 clones, about 95% seen once. The material sequenced was thymocytes. The receptors here all came from a human donor.

The gene calls are TRBV15 and TRBJ1-2; D is unresolved. Germline assignment: CDR1 LNHNV and CDR2 YYDKDF (reference sequence). The V and J ends lost 1 base and 8 bases respectively, with 14 bases between them. The CDR3 is 14 residues long. The CDR3 reads CATSRGIASGGYTF. CDR3 in DNA: TGTGCCACCAGCAGAGGCATAGCCTCGGGCGGCTACACCTTC. The full variable domain, rest sourced from reference TRBV15 and TRBJ1-2, is DAMVIQNPRYQVTQFGKPVTLSCSQTLNHNVMYWYQQKSSQAPKLLFHYYDKDFNNEADTPDNFQSRRPNTSFCFLDIRSPGLGDTAMYLCATSRGIASGGYTFGSGTRLTVV.

V and J are TRBV4-2 and TRBJ2-3; 11 bases line up with TRBD2. CDR1 and CDR2 from the germline V gene are LGHNA and YNFKEQ. V lost 1 base, J lost 5 bases, and 5 bases stayed unmatched. This CDR3 is built from 16 residues. This chain's CDR3 is CASSQVLAGAIDTQYF. The CDR3, as DNA: TGTGCCAGCAGCCAAGTACTAGCGGGGGCTATAGATACGCAGTATTTT.